The sequence of this TCR beta chain was determined in a study of shared clonotypes between healthy human individuals. Study-wide findings and caveats: Sharing of clonotypes among donors was expected to vary with sequencing depth. Naive subsets generally had larger estimated richness than memory subsets.

On this clone: Its antigen is currently unknown.

TCRdb's copy holds only in-frame clones and misses some; the assay was immunoSEQ multiplex PCR. Of roughly 1 million clones in the sample, around 82% are singletons; the top ten hold about 0.52%. CDR3 size: 14 residues. Trimming at V came to 4 bases and at J to 5 bases, leaving 3 bases not matched to a gene. CDR1 is SGHDN and CDR2 is FVKESK in the germline V gene. The sequenced material came from memory CD4+ T cells from PBMCs. Subset: CD45RA-negative fraction. The TCR originated in a man younger than 30 in good health. Some clones in this sample may be carry-over from other donors' samples. The chain is built from TRBV14 and TRBJ2-3; 10 nucleotides align to TRBD1. The CDR3 nucleotides are TGTGCCAGCAGCCTCGGACAGGGGGGAGATACGCAGTATTTT. Its protein is CASSLGQGGDTQYF.